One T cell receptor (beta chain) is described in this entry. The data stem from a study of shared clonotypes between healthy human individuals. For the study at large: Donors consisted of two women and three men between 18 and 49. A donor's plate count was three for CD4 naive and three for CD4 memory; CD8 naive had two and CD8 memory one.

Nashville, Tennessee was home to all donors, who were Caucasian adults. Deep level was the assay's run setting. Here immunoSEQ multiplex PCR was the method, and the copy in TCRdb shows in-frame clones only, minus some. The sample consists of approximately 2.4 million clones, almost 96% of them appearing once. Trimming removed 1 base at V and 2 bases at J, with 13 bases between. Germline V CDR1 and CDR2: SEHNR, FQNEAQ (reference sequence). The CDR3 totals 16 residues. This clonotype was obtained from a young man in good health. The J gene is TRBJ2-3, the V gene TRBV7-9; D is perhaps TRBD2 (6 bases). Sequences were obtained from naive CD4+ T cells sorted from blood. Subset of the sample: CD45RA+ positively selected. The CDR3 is CASSLDKGGITDTQYF. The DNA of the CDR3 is TGTGCCAGCAGCTTAGATAAGGGCGGGATCACAGATACGCAGTATTTT.